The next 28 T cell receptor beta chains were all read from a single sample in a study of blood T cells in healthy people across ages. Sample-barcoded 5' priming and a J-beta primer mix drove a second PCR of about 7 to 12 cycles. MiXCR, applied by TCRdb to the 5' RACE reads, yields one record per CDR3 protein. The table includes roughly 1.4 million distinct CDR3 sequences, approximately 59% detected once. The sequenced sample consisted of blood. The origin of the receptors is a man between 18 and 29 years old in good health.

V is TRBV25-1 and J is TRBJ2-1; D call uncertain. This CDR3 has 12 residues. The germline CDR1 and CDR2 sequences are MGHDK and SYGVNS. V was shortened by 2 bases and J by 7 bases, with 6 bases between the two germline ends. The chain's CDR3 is CASSEIGNEQFF. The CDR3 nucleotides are TGTGCCAGCAGTGAAATAGGGAATGAGCAGTTCTTC.

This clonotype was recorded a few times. The CDR3 nucleotides read TGCGCCAGCAGCTTGATGGGACAGGACCCTCCGGATACGCAGTATTTT. Translated: CASSLMGQDPPDTQYF. The chain links TRBV5-1 to TRBJ2-3; 8 bases fit TRBD1. Losses at the gene ends were 1 base for V and 6 bases for J; bases not matched to a gene: 10. This CDR3 spans 16 amino acids. Germline V gene data show CDR1 as SGHRS and CDR2 as YFSETQ.

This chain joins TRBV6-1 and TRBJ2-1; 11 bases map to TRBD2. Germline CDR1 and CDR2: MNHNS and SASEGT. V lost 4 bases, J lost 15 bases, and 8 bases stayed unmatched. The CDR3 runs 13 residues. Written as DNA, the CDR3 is TGTGCCAGCAGTGTAGCGGGAGGGAAGACCCCGTTCTTC. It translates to CASSVAGGKTPFF.

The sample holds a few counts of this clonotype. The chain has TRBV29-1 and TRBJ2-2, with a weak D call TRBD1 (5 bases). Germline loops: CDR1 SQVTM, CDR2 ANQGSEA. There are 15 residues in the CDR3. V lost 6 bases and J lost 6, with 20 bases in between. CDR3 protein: CSVRGVASGSGELFF. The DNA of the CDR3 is TGCAGCGTCCGCGGAGTGGCCTCAGGGTCCGGGGAGCTGTTTTTT.

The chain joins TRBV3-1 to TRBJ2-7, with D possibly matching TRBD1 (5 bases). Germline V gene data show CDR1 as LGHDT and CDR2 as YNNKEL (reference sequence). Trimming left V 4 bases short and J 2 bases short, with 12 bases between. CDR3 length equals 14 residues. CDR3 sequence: CASSPPTATYEQYF. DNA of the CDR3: TGTGCCAGCAGCCCCCCGACAGCTACCTACGAGCAGTACTTC.

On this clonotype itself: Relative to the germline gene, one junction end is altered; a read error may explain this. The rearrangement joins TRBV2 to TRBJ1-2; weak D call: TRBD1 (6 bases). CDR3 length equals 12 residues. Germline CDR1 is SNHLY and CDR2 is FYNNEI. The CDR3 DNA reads TGTGCCAGCGCGGGGGCGAACTATGGCTGCACCTTC. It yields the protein CASAGANYGCTF. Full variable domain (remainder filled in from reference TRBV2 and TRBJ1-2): EPEVTQTPSHQVTQMGQEVILRCVPISNHLYFYWYRQILGQKVEFLVSFYNNEISEKSEIFDDQFSVERPDGSNFTLKIRSTKLEDSAMYFCASAGANYGCTFGSGTRLTVV.

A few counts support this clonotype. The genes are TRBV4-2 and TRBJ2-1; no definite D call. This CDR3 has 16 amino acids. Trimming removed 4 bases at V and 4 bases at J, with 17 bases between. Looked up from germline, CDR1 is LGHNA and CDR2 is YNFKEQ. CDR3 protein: CASSRSLGPPYNEQFF. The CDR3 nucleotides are TGTGCCAGCAGCCGATCGCTGGGCCCCCCTTACAATGAGCAGTTCTTC.

The CDR3 DNA reads TGTGCCAGCAGCGGAGACGCAGGTGCCTCCTACAATGAGCAGTACTTC. It translates to CASSGDAGASYNEQYF. V gene TRBV4-2 combines with J gene TRBJ2-1; D not resolved. With the DNA end fitting TRBJ2-7 better, the J assignment may be wrong. The CDR3 sequence is 16 residues long. Per the germline V gene, CDR1 is LGHNA and CDR2 is YNFKEQ.

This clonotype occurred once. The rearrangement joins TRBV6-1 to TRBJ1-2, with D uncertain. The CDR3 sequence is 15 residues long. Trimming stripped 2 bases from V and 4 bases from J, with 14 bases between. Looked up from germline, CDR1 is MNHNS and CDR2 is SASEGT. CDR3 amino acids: CASSESSFTVYGYTF. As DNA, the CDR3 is TGTGCCAGCAGTGAAAGCAGTTTTACAGTCTATGGCTACACCTTC.

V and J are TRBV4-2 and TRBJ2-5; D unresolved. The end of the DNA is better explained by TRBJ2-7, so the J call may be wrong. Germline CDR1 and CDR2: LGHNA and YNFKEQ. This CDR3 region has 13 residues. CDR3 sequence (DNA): TGTGCCAGCAGCCCGGGCTTCACCGACGAGCAGTACTTC. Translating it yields CASSPGFTDEQYF.

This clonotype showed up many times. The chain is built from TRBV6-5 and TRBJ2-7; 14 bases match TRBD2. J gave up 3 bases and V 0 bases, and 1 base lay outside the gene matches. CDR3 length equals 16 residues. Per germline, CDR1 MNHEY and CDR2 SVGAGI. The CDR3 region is CASSYSGTSGSYEQYF. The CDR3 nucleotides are TGTGCCAGCAGTTACTCAGGGACTAGCGGGAGCTACGAGCAGTACTTC.

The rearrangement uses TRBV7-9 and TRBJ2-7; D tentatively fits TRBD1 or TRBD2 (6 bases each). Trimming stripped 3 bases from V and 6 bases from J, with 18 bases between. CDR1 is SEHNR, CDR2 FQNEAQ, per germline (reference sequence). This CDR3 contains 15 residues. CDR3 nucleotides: TGTGCCAGCAGCTTGAGCGGAGACCCGGGGGCCGAGCAGTACTTC. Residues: CASSLSGDPGAEQYF.

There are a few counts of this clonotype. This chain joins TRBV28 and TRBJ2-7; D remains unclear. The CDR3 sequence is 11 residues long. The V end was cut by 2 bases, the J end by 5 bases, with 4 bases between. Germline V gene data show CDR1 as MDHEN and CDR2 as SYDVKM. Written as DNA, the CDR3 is TGTGCCAGCAGTTTAAAGGACGAGCAGTACTTC. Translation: CASSLKDEQYF.

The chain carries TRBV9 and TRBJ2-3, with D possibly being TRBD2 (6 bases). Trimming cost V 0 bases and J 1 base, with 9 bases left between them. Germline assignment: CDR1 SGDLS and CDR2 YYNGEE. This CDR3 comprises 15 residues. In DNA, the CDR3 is TGTGCCAGCAGCGTAGACGGGAGAGGCACAGATACGCAGTATTTT. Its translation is CASSVDGRGTDTQYF.

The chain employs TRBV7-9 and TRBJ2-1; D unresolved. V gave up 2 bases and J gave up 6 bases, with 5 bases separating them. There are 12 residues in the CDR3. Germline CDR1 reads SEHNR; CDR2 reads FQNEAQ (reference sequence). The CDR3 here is CASSLPPNEQFF. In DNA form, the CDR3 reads TGTGCCAGCAGCTTACCGCCCAATGAGCAGTTCTTC.

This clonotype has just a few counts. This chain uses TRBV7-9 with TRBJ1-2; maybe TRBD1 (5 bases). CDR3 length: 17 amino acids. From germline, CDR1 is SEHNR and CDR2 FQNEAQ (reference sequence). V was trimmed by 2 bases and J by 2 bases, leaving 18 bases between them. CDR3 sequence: CASSLRRDRELNYGYTF. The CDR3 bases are TGTGCCAGCAGCTTAAGACGCGACAGAGAGTTGAACTATGGCTACACCTTC.

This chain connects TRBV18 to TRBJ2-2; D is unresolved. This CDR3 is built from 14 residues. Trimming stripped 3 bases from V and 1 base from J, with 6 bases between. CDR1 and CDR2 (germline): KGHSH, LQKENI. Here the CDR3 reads CASSPVGNTGELFF. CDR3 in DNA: TGTGCCAGCTCACCTGTAGGGAACACCGGGGAGCTGTTTTTT.

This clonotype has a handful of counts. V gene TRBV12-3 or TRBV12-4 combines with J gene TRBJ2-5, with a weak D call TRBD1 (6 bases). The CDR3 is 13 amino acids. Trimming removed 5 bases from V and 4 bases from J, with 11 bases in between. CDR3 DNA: TGTGCCAGCAGTCCCCGACAGGCAGAGACCCAGTACTTC. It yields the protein CASSPRQAETQYF.

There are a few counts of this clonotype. Here the CDR3 reads CASSLFRGGNIQYF. CDR3 bases: TGCGCCAGCAGTTTGTTTCGGGGTGGAAACATTCAGTACTTC. This chain joins TRBV5-1 and TRBJ2-4, with D perhaps matching TRBD2 (5 bases). The ends were cut back, 5 bases at V and 6 bases at J, with 15 bases in the middle. The CDR3 spans 14 residues. Per germline, CDR1 SGHRS and CDR2 YFSETQ.

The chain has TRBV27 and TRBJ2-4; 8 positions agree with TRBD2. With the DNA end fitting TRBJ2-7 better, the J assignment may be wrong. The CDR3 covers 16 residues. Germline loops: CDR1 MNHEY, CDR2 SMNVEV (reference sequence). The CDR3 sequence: CASSSPGGGEGSEQYF. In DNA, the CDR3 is TGTGCCAGCAGTTCCCCCGGGGGGGGTGAGGGATCCGAGCAGTACTTC.

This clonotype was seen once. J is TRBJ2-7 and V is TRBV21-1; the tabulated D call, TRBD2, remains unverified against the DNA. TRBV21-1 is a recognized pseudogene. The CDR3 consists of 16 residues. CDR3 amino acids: CASSLVAGLASYEQYF. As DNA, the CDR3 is TGTGCCAGCAGCCTGGTTGCAGGACTAGCTTCCTACGAGCAGTACTTC.

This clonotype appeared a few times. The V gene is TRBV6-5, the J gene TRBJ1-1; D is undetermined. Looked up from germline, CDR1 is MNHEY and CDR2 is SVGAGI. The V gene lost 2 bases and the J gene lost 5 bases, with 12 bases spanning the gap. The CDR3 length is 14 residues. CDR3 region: CASSYRVKLTEAFF. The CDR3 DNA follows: TGTGCCAGCAGTTACAGGGTGAAGTTGACTGAAGCTTTCTTT.

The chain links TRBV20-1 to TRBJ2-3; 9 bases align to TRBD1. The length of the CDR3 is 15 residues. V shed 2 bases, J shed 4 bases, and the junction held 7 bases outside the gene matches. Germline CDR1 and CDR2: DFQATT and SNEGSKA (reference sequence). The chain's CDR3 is CSARMGTGWADTQYF. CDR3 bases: TGCAGTGCTAGAATGGGGACAGGGTGGGCAGATACGCAGTATTTT.

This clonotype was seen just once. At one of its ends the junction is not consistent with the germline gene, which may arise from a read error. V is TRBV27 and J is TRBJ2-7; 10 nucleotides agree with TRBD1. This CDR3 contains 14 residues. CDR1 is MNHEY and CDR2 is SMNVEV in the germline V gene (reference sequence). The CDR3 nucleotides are TGTGCCAGCAGTCACGGGACAGGGGCCTACGGGCAGTACTTC. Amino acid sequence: CASSHGTGAYGQYF.

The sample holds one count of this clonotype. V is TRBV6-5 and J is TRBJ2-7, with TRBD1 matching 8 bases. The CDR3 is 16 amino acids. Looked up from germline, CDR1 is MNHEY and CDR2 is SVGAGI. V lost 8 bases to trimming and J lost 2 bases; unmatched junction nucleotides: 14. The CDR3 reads CASGRRTGTFTYEQYF. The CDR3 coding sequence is TGTGCCAGCGGTAGGAGGACAGGGACTTTTACCTACGAGCAGTACTTC.

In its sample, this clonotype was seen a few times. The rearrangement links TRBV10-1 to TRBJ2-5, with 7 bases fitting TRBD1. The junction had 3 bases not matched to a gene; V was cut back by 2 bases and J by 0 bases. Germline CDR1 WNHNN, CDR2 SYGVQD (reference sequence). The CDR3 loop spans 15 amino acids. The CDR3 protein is CASSERDRDQETQYF. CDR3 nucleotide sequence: TGCGCCAGCAGTGAGCGGGACAGAGACCAAGAGACCCAGTACTTC.

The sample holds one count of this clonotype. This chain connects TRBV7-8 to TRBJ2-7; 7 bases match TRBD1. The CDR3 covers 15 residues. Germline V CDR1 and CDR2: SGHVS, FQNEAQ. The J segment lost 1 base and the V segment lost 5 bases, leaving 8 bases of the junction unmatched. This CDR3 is CASSLHRDRSYEQYF. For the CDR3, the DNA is TGTGCCAGCAGCCTCCACCGGGACAGATCCTACGAGCAGTACTTC.

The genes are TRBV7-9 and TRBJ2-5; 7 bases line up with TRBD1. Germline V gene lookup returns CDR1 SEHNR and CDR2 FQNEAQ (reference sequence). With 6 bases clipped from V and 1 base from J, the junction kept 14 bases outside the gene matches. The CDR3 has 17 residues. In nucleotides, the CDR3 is TGTGCCAGCAGTTCAGGGCGACAGGGACACCGCCAAGAGACCCAGTACTTC. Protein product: CASSSGRQGHRQETQYF.